This T cell receptor (beta chain) was observed in a study of OX40 agonist ivuxolimab in advanced cancers. The CDR3 has 14 amino acids. Germline V gene sequence: CDR1 MNHNS, CDR2 SASEGT. The germline V and J ends were trimmed by 8 bases and 3 bases, with 13 bases remaining between them. Assay used: immunoSEQ multiplex PCR; TCRdb lists only in-frame clones, some missing. Among roughly 70,000 clones listed, over 80% were seen once. The chain employs TRBV6-1 and TRBJ1-4; D not certain. The specimen was CD4+ or CD8+ T cells sorted from blood, collected in a trial of the OX40 agonist ivuxolimab. This clonotype was obtained from an adult with an advanced solid tumor such as melanoma, head and neck, liver or kidney cancer. The CDR3 protein is CASEKGGSNEKLFF. The CDR3, as DNA: TGTGCCAGCGAAAAAGGAGGATCTAATGAAAAACTGTTTTTT.